The entry below gives a single TCR beta chain sequence along with its context. The antigen is not known. Isocitrate dehydrogenase mutation was absent in all glioblastoma patients. Blood PBMC samples: pre-vaccination, two weeks post third vaccination, and at tumor progression. The data belong to a study of glioma-infiltrating T cells after dendritic cell vaccination. Study summary: Three intradermal dendritic cell vaccine injections were given every two weeks. Study-wide results and limits: Estimated pretreatment TIL content predicted outcome after dendritic cell vaccination.

Clones were sequenced by immunoSEQ multiplex PCR, and TCRdb holds only the in-frame ones, with some missing. The table lists 25,000 to 35,000 clones, 90% to 95% of them singletons, with more than 2% in the top ten. The CDR3 is 14 amino acids. Germline CDR1 MNHEY, CDR2 SMNVEV (reference sequence). Trimming removed 1 base at V and 11 bases at J, with 17 bases between. The sequence came from a human donor with glioblastoma. The chain is built from TRBV27 and TRBJ1-1; a possible D gene is TRBD1 (5 bases). This material consisted of blood, taken before dendritic cell vaccination. CDR3 sequence (DNA): TGTGCCAGCAGTTTATTGTCGTCCGTACAGGTTGCTTTCTTT. This codes for CASSLLSSVQVAFF.